The 3 T cell receptor beta chains below were found in one sample sequenced in a study of siplizumab effects on memory and regulatory T cells. The data were produced by immunoSEQ multiplex PCR, yet TCRdb's version contains in-frame clones alone and is incomplete. The sample gives over 60,000 clones, 91% of which show up once; around 30% is in the top ten. Sequenced input: CD8+ T cells sorted from blood. The receptors originated from a human donor in good health.

The gene calls are TRBV2 and TRBJ1-1; D is uncertain. Germline V CDR1 and CDR2: SNHLY, FYNNEI. V was clipped by 7 bases and J by 6 bases, with 9 bases between them. This CDR3 region has 11 residues. The CDR3 DNA reads as TGTGCCAGCAATTGGGTTGCTGAAGCTTTCTTT. It specifies CASNWVAEAFF.

The chain recombines TRBV19 with TRBJ2-2; no firm D call. This CDR3 is built from 14 residues. CDR1 and CDR2 from the germline V gene are LNHDA and SQIVND (reference sequence). V lost 2 bases, J lost 4 bases, and 8 bases lay in between. The CDR3 nucleotides are TGTGCCAGTAGTATATCTTCAAGCACCGGGGAGCTGTTTTTT. Translation gives CASSISSSTGELFF.

This clone is deemed medium-sized. The CDR3 nucleotides read TGTGCCAGCAGTGGAAACAGGGGAGTGGCTGAAAAACTGTTTTTT. It specifies CASSGNRGVAEKLFF. This chain connects TRBV2 to TRBJ1-4; 7 positions match TRBD1. Germline lookup yields CDR1 SNHLY and CDR2 FYNNEI. The CDR3 covers 15 residues. The V gene end was trimmed by 4 bases and the J gene end by 7 bases; junction bases not matched to a gene: 9.